The rows below give T cell receptor beta chains drawn from one sample of a study of CD8 T cells in ankylosing spondylitis. TCRdb analysed the 5' RACE reads with MiXCR anew, one entry per CDR3 protein. The repertoire holds some 250,000 distinct CDR3 sequences, with approximately 9% as singletons. The sample taken for sequencing was blood, either unsorted or a sorted T cell fraction (not recorded which). The receptor source for this set is a male donor with ankylosing spondylitis or in good health (not recorded which). CDR3s include the opening cysteine and the closing phenylalanine or tryptophan. The D gene is left open where the match is weak. Clone size is not always given. Where it is, it says once, few, many or a class for expanded clones.

few | TRBD1 | TRBJ2-7 | TRBV27 | TGTGCCAGCAGCCCCTTGGGACAGGGGTGGAAAGGCGAGCAGTACTTC | CASSPLGQGWKGEQYF
many | TRBD1 | TRBJ1-1 | TRBV7-2 | TGTGCCAGCAGCCCAAGACAGGGGGGGACCACTGAAGCTTTCTTT | CASSPRQGGTTEAFF
many | . | TRBJ1-1 | TRBV29-1 | TGCAGCGTTGAGTCGGGTACTGAAGCTTTCTTT | CSVESGTEAFF
. | . | TRBJ1-6 | TRBV5-6 | TGTGCCAGCAGCGGCGGGAGGGGCTCACCCCTCCACTTT | CASSGGRGSPLHF
few | TRBD2 | TRBJ2-1 | TRBV4-2 | TGTGCCAGCAGCCACCCCGGGACTAGCGGGAGGTTGGTATCCTACAATGAGCAGTTCTTC | CASSHPGTSGRLVSYNEQFF
. | . | TRBJ2-1 | TRBV19 | TGTGCCAGTAGTTGGGGGGGGCGCTCCTACAATGAGCAGTTCTTC | CASSWGGRSYNEQFF
many | TRBD2 | TRBJ2-7 | TRBV20-1 | TGCAGTGTTCTTAGTGCGACTAGCGGATCCTACGAGCAGTACTTC | CSVLSATSGSYEQYF
. | . | TRBJ1-3 | TRBV20-1 | TGCAGTGCTAGTAGAGGCGGGACTGGAAACACCATATATTTT | CSASRGGTGNTIYF
. | . | TRBJ1-1 | TRBV4-3 | TGCGCCAGCAGCCAGAAGACAGATAACACTGAAGCTTTCTTT | CASSQKTDNTEAFF
many | . | TRBJ2-3 | TRBV5-1 | TGCGCCAGCAGCTTGGGGTGGACAGATACGCAGTATTTT | CASSLGWTDTQYF
few | TRBD2 | TRBJ2-1 | TRBV27 | TGTGCCAGCAGTTTTCTAGCGGGAGGGCCGAGCAATGAGCAGTTCTTC | CASSFLAGGPSNEQFF
many | . | TRBJ1-3 | TRBV7-9 | TGTGCCAGCAGCTTCGGGCAAAGCTCTGGAAACACCATATATTTT | CASSFGQSSGNTIYF
many | TRBD2 | TRBJ2-7 | TRBV12-3/TRBV12-4 | TGTGCCAGCAGTGAACTAGCGGGAGACTACGAGCAGTACTTC | CASSELAGDYEQYF
many | . | TRBJ2-3 | TRBV7-9 | TGTGCCAGCACCCAGAGGGGACGAACAGATACGCAGTATTTT | CASTQRGRTDTQYF
few | . | TRBJ2-3 | TRBV7-3 | TGTGCCAGCAGCTTACATAACCCACCAGATACGCAGTATTTT | CASSLHNPPDTQYF
many | . | TRBJ2-1 | TRBV5-1 | TGCGCCAGCAGCTTGGAGCAGGGGCAATTCGATGAGCAGTTCTTC | CASSLEQGQFDEQFF
many | . | TRBJ1-4 | TRBV20-1 | TGCAGTGCTAGAGATGGTGCAACTAATGAAAAACTGTTTTTT | CSARDGATNEKLFF
. | . | TRBJ2-7 | TRBV5-8 | TGTGCCAGCAGCTTAGGGACCAGGGGGGTCGTCCACGAGCAGTACTTC | CASSLGTRGVVHEQYF
few | . | TRBJ1-1 | TRBV5-1 | TGCGCCAGCAGCTTGGAAGGGCGTGAGACTGAAGCTTTCTTT | CASSLEGRETEAFF
many | . | TRBJ1-2 | TRBV12-3/TRBV12-4 | TGTGCCAGCAGTTTGGTCAGTCGCGGGGGCTACACCTTC | CASSLVSRGGYTF
many | . | TRBJ2-7 | TRBV12-3/TRBV12-4 | TGTGCCAGCAGTTCCACCTACTACGAGCAGTACTTC | CASSSTYYEQYF
. | . | TRBJ2-7 | TRBV3-1 | TGTGCCAGCAGCCAAGGGCCGATGGGGTACGAGCAGTACTTC | CASSQGPMGYEQYF
many | TRBD2 | TRBJ2-3 | TRBV5-5 | TGTGCCAGCAGCCCTTCGCCCATAGCGGGGGGCACAGATACGCAGTATTTT | CASSPSPIAGGTDTQYF
. | . | TRBJ2-5 | TRBV7-2 | TGTGCCAGCAGCTTAGCGCCGAGCGGGACACAAGAGACCCAGTACTTC | CASSLAPSGTQETQYF
once | . | TRBJ1-1 | TRBV20-1 | TGCAGTGCTAGAGAGGGGACTGAAGCTTTCTTT | CSAREGTEAFF
. | . | TRBJ2-1 | TRBV2 | TGTGCCAGCAGCTTTAACGACGGGAAGGTCTATGAGCAGTTCTTC | CASSFNDGKVYEQFF
many | . | TRBJ2-3 | TRBV20-1 | TGCAGTGCTCGGCGTTTCACAGATACGCAGTATTTT | CSARRFTDTQYF
. | . | TRBJ1-1 | TRBV12-3/TRBV12-4 | TGTGCCAGCAGTTGGGTCGAGAACACTGAAGCTTTCTTT | CASSWVENTEAFF
many | TRBD1 | TRBJ2-1 | TRBV29-1 | TGCAGCGCGTCGTCCCGGGACAGGGGGCAGGTCTACAATGAGCAGTTCTTC | CSASSRDRGQVYNEQFF
few | . | TRBJ2-5 | TRBV3-1 | TGTGCCAGCAGCCACTTCGAGGAGACCCAGTACTTC | CASSHFEETQYF
many | TRBD2 | TRBJ2-1 | TRBV29-1 | TGCAGCGTTGAACTACTAGCGGGAGTAGTACTGCACAATGAGCAGTTCTTC | CSVELLAGVVLHNEQFF
many | . | TRBJ1-4 | TRBV5-6 | TGTGCCAGCAGCCCCTGGACAGCCGAAAAACTGTTTTTT | CASSPWTAEKLFF
once | . | TRBJ1-2 | TRBV7-2 | TGTGCCAGCAGTTCGTTACAGACAGCTAACTATGGCTACACCTTC | CASSSLQTANYGYTF
many | . | TRBJ1-6 | TRBV7-2 | TGTGCCAGCAGCTTAGCGGATCTCTATAATTCACCCCTCCACTTT | CASSLADLYNSPLHF
many | . | TRBJ2-7 | TRBV7-8 | TGTGCCAGCAGCCTCACAGGACGCTCCTACGAGCAGTACTTC | CASSLTGRSYEQYF
many | . | TRBJ2-1 | TRBV11-2 | TGTGCCAGCAGCCCCATGGGAGGATTAGTGGTGAGGGGCCGTGAGCAGTTCTTC | CASSPMGGLVVRGREQFF